This T cell receptor (beta chain) was observed in a study of CD8 T cells in Susac syndrome. It was with random hexamers that roughly 0.5 to 1 ug RNA was reverse transcribed. A multiplex approach, immunoSEQ multiplex PCR, amplified TCR beta CDR3 across 54 Vbeta and 13 Jbeta. TCRdb re-called the immunoSEQ multiplex PCR reads through MiXCR, storing one row per CDR3 protein. The sample yields 50,000 or so distinct CDR3 sequences, just over 90% seen once. Per the germline V gene, CDR1 is MNHEY and CDR2 is SMNVEV (reference sequence). The CDR3 loop spans 15 amino acids. The V end lost 8 bases, the J end lost 4 bases, and 17 bases lay between the germline ends. The authors carried out high-throughput sequencing of TCR beta. They applied it to CD8+ and CD4+ T cells obtained from blood. Each multiple sclerosis control was a treatment-naive patient with relapsing-remitting disease that was either stable or active. The CD8+ and CD4+ T cells were isolated magnetically using a negative isolation approach, whereas the TEMRA cells were enriched by FACS.

The gene calls are TRBV27 and TRBJ2-2, with D possibly being TRBD2 (5 bases). Sequencing was carried out using CD8+ T cells from PBMCs. The sequence came from a human donor with multiple sclerosis. The CDR3 loop reads CASGTTTDFTGELFF. The CDR3 nucleotides read TGTGCCAGCGGTACAACTACGGACTTCACCGGGGAGCTGTTTTTT.